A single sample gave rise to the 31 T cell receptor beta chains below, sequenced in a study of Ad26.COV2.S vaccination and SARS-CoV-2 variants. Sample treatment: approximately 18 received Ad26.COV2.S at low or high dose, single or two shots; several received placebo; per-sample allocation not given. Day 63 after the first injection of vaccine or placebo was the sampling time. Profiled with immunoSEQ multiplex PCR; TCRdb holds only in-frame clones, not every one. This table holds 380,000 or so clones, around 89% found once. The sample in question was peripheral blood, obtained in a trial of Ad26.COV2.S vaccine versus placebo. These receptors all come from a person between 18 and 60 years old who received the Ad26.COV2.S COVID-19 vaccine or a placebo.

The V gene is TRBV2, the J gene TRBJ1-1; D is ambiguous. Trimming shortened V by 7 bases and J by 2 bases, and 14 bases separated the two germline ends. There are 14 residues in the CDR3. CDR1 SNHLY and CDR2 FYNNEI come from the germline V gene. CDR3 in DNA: TGTGCCAGCAATTGGGGAGGCGATAACACTGAAGCTTTCTTT. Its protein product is CASNWGGDNTEAFF.

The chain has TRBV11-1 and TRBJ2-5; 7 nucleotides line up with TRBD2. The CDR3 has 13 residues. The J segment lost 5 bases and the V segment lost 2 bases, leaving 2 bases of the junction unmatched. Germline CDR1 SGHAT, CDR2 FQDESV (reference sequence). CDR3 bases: TGTGCCAGCAGCTTAATCGGGGGGGAGACCCAGTACTTC. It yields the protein CASSLIGGETQYF.

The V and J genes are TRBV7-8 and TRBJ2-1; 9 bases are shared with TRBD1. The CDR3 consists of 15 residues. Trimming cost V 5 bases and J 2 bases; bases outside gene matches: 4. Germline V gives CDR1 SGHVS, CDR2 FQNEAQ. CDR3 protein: CASSPRQGAYNEQFF. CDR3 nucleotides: TGTGCCAGCAGCCCTAGACAGGGGGCCTACAATGAGCAGTTCTTC.

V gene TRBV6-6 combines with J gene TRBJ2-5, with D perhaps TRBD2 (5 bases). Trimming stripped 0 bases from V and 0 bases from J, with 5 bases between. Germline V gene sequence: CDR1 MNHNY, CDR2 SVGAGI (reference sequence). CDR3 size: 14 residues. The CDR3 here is CASSYSRDQETQYF. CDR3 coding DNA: TGTGCCAGCAGTTACTCGCGGGACCAAGAGACCCAGTACTTC.

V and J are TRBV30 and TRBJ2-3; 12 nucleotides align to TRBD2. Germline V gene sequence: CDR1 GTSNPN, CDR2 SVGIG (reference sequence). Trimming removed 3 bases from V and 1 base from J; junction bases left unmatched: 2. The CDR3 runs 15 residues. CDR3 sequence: CAWRGLAGGTDTQYF. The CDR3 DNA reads TGTGCCTGGAGGGGACTAGCGGGCGGCACAGATACGCAGTATTTT.

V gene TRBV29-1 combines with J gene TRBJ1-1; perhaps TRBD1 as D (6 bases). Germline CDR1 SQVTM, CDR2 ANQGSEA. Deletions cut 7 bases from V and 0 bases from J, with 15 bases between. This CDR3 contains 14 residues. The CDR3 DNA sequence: TGCAGCGCAAAAAAGGGGGTCATGAACACTGAAGCTTTCTTT. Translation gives CSAKKGVMNTEAFF.

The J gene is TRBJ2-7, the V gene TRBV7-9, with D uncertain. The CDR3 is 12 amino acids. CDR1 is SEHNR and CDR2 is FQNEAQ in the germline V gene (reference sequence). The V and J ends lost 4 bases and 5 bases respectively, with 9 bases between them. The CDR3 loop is CASSSSGHEQYF. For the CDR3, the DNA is TGTGCCAGCAGCTCCTCAGGACACGAGCAGTACTTC.

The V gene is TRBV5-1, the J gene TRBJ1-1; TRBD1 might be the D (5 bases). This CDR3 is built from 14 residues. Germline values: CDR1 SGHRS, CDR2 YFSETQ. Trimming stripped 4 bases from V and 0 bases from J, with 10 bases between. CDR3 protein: CASSPGTLNTEAFF. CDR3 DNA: TGCGCCAGCAGCCCAGGGACTTTGAACACTGAAGCTTTCTTT.

The CDR3, as DNA: TGTGCCAGCTCCCCCCTCCCCGTGACTAGCGGGAGCTCCTACGAGCAGTACTTC. Its protein product is CASSPLPVTSGSSYEQYF. The chain combines TRBV18 with TRBJ2-7; 12 bases align to TRBD2. The V and J ends lost 6 bases and 0 bases, in that order; junction bases with no gene match: 12. The CDR3 contains 18 residues. CDR1 is KGHSH, CDR2 LQKENI, per germline.

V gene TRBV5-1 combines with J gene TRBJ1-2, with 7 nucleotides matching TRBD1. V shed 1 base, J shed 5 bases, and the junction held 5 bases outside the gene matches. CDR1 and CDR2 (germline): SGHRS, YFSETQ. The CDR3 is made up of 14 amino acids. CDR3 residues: CASSLSGQIYGYTF. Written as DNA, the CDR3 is TGCGCCAGCAGCTTGTCGGGACAGATTTATGGCTACACCTTC.

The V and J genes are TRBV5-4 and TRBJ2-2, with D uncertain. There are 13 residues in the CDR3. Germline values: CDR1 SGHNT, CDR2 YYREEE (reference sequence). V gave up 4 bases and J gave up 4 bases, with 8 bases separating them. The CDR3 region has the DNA TGTGCCAGCAGCACTGCTAGCACCGGGGAGCTGTTTTTT. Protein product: CASSTASTGELFF.

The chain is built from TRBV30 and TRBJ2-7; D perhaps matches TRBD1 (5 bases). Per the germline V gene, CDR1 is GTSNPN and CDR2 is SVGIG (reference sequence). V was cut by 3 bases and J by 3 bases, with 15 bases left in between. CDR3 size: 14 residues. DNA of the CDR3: TGTGCCTGGAGGGACCTTGACAGTTACTACGAGCAGTACTTC. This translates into CAWRDLDSYYEQYF. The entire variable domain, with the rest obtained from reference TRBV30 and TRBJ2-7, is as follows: SQTIHQWPATLVQPVGSPLSLECTVEGTSNPNLYWYRQAAGRGLQLLFYSVGIGQISSEVPQNLSASRPQDRQFILSSKKLLLSDSGFYLCAWRDLDSYYEQYFGPGTRLTVT.

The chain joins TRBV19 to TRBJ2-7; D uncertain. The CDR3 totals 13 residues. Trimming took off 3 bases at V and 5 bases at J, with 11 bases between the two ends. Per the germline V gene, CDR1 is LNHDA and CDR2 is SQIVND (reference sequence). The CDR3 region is CASSMWGDNEQYF. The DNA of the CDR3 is TGTGCCAGTAGTATGTGGGGTGACAACGAGCAGTACTTC.

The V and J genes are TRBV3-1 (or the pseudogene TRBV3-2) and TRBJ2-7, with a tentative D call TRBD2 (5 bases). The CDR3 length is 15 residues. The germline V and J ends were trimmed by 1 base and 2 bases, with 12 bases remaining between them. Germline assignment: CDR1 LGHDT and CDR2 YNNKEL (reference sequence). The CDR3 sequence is CASSQGGGWAYEQYF. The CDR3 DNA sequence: TGTGCCAGCAGCCAAGGAGGAGGTTGGGCCTACGAGCAGTACTTC.

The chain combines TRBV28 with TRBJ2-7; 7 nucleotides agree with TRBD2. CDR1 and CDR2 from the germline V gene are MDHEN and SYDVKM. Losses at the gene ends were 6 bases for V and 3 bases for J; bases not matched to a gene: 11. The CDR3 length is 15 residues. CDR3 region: CASRPSGGSLYEQYF. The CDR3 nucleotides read TGTGCCAGCAGACCGTCGGGCGGGAGTCTCTACGAGCAGTACTTC.

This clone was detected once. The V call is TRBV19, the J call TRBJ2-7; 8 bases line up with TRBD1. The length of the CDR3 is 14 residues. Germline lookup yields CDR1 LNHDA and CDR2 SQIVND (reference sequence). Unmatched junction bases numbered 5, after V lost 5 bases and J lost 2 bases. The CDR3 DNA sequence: TGTGCCAGTAGTCCACGGACAGGGACCTACGAGCAGTACTTC. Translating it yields CASSPRTGTYEQYF.

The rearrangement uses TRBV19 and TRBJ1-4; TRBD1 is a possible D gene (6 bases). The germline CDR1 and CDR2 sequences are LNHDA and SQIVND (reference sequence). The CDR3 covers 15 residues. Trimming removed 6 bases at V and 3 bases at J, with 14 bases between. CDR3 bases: TGTGCCAGTAGGCCACAGACAGGAGCTAATGAAAAACTGTTTTTT. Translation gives CASRPQTGANEKLFF.

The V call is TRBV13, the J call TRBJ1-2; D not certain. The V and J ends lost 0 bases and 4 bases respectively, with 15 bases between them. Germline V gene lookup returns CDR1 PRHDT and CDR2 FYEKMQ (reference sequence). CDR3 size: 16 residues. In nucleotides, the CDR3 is TGTGCCAGCAGCTTAGGAAGGCAGTTCAACTCCTATGGCTACACCTTC. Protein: CASSLGRQFNSYGYTF.

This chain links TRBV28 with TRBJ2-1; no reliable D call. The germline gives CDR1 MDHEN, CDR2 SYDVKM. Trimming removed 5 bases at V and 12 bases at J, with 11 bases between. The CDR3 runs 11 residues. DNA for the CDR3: TGTGCCAGCAGTCTCCGTTCCGGGCAGTTCTTC. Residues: CASSLRSGQFF.

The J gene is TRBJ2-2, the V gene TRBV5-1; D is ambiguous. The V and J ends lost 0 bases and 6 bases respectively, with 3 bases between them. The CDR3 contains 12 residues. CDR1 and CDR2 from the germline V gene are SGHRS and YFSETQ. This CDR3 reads CASSLGSGELFF. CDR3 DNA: TGCGCCAGCAGCTTGGGGTCCGGGGAGCTGTTTTTT.

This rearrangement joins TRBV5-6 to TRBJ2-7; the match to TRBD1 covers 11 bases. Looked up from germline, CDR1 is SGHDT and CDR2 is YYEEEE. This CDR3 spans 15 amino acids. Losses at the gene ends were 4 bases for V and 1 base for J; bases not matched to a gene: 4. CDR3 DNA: TGTGCCAGCAGCCTGCGGGACAGGGGGTCCTACGAGCAGTACTTC. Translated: CASSLRDRGSYEQYF.

CDR3: CASSGFLEYGEQYF. The CDR3 nucleotides are TGTGCCAGCAGTGGTTTCCTCGAGTATGGCGAGCAGTACTTC. The gene calls are TRBV2 and TRBJ2-7, with D hard to call. The CDR3 spans 14 residues. The germline CDR1 and CDR2 sequences are SNHLY and FYNNEI. The V end lost 4 bases, the J end lost 6 bases, and 16 bases lay between the germline ends.

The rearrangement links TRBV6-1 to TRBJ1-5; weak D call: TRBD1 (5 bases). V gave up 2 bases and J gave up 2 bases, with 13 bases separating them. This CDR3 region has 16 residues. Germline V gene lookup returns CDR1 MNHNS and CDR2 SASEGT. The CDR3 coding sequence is TGTGCCAGCAGTGAACCAGGGTTCCGTGGCAATCAGCCCCAGCATTTT. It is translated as CASSEPGFRGNQPQHF.

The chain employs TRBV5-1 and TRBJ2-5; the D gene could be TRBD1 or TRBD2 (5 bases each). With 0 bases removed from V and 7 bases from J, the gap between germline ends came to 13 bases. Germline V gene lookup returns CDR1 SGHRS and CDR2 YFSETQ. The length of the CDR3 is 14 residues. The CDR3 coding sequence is TGCGCCAGCAGCTTGGTCGCGGGCCAGGGGACCCAGTACTTC. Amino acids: CASSLVAGQGTQYF.

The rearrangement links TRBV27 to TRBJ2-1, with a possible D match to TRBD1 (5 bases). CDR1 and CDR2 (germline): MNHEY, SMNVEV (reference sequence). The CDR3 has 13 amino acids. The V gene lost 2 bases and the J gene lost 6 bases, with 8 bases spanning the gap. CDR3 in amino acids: CASSLGAINEQFF. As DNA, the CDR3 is TGTGCCAGCAGTTTAGGGGCCATCAATGAGCAGTTCTTC.

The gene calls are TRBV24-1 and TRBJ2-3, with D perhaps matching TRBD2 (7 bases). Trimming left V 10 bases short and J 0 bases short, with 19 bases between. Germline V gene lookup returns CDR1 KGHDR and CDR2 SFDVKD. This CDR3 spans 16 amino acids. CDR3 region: CATAGAAGTSTDTQYF. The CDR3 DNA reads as TGTGCCACTGCGGGGGCAGCTGGGACTAGCACAGATACGCAGTATTTT.

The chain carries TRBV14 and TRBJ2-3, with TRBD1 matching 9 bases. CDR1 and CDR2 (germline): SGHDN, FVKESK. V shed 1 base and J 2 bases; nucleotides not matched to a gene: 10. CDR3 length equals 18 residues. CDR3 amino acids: CASSQVLPGTGHTDTQYF. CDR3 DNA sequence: TGTGCCAGCAGCCAAGTGCTTCCAGGGACAGGGCACACAGATACGCAGTATTTT.

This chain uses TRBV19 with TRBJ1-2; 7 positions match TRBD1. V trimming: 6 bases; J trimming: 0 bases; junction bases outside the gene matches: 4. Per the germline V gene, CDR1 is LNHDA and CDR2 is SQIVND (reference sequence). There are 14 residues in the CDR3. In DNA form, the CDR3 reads TGTGCCAGTAGAAGGACAGGCGCTAACTATGGCTACACCTTC. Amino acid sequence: CASRRTGANYGYTF.

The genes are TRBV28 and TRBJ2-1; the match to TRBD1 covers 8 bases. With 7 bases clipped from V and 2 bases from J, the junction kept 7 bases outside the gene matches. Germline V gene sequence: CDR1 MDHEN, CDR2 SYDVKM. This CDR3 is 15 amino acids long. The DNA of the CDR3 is TGTGCCAGCAAACCCCCGGGACAGGCCTACAATGAGCAGTTCTTC. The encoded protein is CASKPPGQAYNEQFF.

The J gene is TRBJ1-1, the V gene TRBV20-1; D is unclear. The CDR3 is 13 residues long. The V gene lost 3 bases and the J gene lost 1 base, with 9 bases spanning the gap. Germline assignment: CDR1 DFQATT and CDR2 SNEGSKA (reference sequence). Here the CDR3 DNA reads TGCAGTGCTAGTGAGGGAAGGAACACTGAAGCTTTCTTT. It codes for CSASEGRNTEAFF.

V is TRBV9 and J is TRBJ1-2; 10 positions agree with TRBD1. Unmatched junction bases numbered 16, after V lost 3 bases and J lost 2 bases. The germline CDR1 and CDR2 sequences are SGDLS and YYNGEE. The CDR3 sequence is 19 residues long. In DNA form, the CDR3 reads TGTGCCAGCAGCGGAGGGACAGGGGCCGAAGTTCCTTCAAACTATGGCTACACCTTC. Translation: CASSGGTGAEVPSNYGYTF.